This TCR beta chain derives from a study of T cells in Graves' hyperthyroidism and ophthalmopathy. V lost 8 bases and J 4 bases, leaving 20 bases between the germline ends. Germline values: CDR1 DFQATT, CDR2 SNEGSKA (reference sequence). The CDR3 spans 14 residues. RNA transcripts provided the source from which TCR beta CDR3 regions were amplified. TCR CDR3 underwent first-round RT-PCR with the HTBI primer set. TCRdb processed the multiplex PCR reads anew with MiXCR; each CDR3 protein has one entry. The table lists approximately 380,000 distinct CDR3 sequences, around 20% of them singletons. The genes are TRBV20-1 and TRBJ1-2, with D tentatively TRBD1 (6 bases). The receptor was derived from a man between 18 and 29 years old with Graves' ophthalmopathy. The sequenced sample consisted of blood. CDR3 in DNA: TGCAGTCCCACCGTAGGGGGGGGGGGCTATGGCTACACCTTC. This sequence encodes CSPTVGGGGYGYTF.